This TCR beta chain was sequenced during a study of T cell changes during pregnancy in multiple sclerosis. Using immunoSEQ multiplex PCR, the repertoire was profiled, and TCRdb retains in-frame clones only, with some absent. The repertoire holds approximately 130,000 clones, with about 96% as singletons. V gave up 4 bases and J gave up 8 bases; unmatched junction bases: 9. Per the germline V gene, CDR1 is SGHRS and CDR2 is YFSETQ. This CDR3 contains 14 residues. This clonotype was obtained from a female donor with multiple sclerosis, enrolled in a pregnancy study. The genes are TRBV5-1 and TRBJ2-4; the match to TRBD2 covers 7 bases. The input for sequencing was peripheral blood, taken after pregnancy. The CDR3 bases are TGCGCCAGCAGCCTCGGGGGGAGGGATGACATTCAGTACTTC. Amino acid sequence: CASSLGGRDDIQYF.